The 25 T cell receptor beta chains given below trace back to one sample, sequenced in a study of OX40 agonist ivuxolimab in advanced cancers. Clones were sequenced by immunoSEQ multiplex PCR, and TCRdb holds only the in-frame ones, with some missing. Of some 61,000 clones listed, 85% to 90% are singletons. Sequenced material: CD4+ or CD8+ T cells sorted from blood, taken in a trial of the OX40 agonist ivuxolimab. Receptors were obtained from an adult with an advanced solid tumor such as melanoma, head and neck, liver or kidney cancer.

V gene TRBV7-8 combines with J gene TRBJ2-7; D not resolved. CDR1 SGHVS and CDR2 FQNEAQ come from the germline V gene. There are 12 residues in the CDR3. V was cut by 1 base and J by 5 bases, with 6 bases left in between. The CDR3 DNA reads as TGTGCCAGCAGCTTAGTGGGGAACGAGCAGTACTTC. It encodes CASSLVGNEQYF.

V and J are TRBV7-2 and TRBJ1-2, with 8 bases fitting TRBD1. V was clipped by 3 bases and J by 5 bases; unmatched bases: 5. The CDR3 runs 14 residues. The germline CDR1 and CDR2 sequences are SGHTA and FQGNSA. The CDR3 sequence is CASSFTGGRYGYTF. The CDR3 DNA reads TGTGCCAGCAGCTTTACAGGGGGGAGGTATGGCTACACCTTC.

V is TRBV5-4 and J is TRBJ2-7; D is ambiguous. This CDR3 spans 15 amino acids. The germline gives CDR1 SGHNT, CDR2 YYREEE (reference sequence). Trimming removed 4 bases from V and 7 bases from J, with 21 bases in between. The CDR3, as DNA: TGTGCCAGCAGCCCGGGTGGCCGGATCATGAGGGAGCAGTACTTC. Amino acid sequence: CASSPGGRIMREQYF. The full variable domain, its missing parts supplied by reference TRBV5-4 and TRBJ2-7, is ETGVTQSPTHLIKTRGQQVTLRCSSQSGHNTVSWYQQALGQGPQFIFQYYREEENGRGNFPPRFSGLQFPNYSSELNVNALELDDSALYLCASSPGGRIMREQYFGPGTRLTVT.

This clone was seen once. The V call is TRBV28, the J call TRBJ2-3, with a tentative D call TRBD2 (5 bases). The CDR3 is 14 residues long. Trimming took 2 bases from V and 4 from J, leaving 10 bases between them. In germline, CDR1 is MDHEN, CDR2 SYDVKM. CDR3 nucleotides: TGTGCCAGCAGTTTACGGGGATCGGCAGATACGCAGTATTTT. It translates to CASSLRGSADTQYF.

The J gene is TRBJ1-3, the V gene TRBV5-6; D is perhaps TRBD1 (5 bases). Germline loops: CDR1 SGHDT, CDR2 YYEEEE. Deletions cut 4 bases from V and 7 bases from J, with 27 bases between. This CDR3 is 18 amino acids long. For the CDR3, the DNA is TGTGCCAGCAGCCTGATTGAGCACCGGGGGTATCCCGGGAACACCATATATTTT. Translation gives CASSLIEHRGYPGNTIYF.

The chain carries TRBV11-2 and TRBJ2-1; 12 bases are shared with TRBD2. The CDR3 length is 15 residues. CDR1 is SGHAT and CDR2 is FQNNGV in the germline V gene. The J segment lost 8 bases and the V segment lost 2 bases, leaving 4 bases of the junction unmatched. The CDR3 loop reads CASSLRLAGVDEQFF. In DNA form, the CDR3 reads TGTGCCAGCAGCTTAAGACTAGCGGGAGTCGATGAGCAGTTCTTC. Full variable domain (outside the CDR3, taken from reference TRBV11-2 and TRBJ2-1): EAGVAQSPRYKIIEKRQSVAFWCNPISGHATLYWYQQILGQGPKLLIQFQNNGVVDDSQLPKDRFSAERLKGVDSTLKIQPAKLEDSAVYLCASSLRLAGVDEQFFGPGTRLTVL.

The chain carries TRBV6-5 and TRBJ1-2; the D is unclear. From germline, CDR1 is MNHEY and CDR2 SVGAGI. The CDR3 runs 13 residues. Deletions cut 2 bases from V and 0 bases from J, with 4 bases between. The CDR3 spells CASSYDTNYGYTF. The CDR3 DNA reads TGTGCCAGCAGTTACGACACTAACTATGGCTACACCTTC.

The chain couples TRBV7-9 to TRBJ2-1, with 9 bases lining up with TRBD2. The CDR3 is 18 residues long. Germline-derived CDR1 and CDR2 are SEHNR and FQNEAQ (reference sequence). The J segment lost 4 bases and the V segment lost 2 bases, leaving 12 bases of the junction unmatched. The CDR3 protein is CASSLIGSSGKVYNEQFF. The CDR3 nucleotides read TGTGCCAGCAGCTTAATCGGGTCTAGCGGGAAAGTTTACAATGAGCAGTTCTTC. Looking up the rest from reference TRBV7-9 and TRBJ2-1 gives the full variable domain: DTGVSQNPRHKITKRGQNVTFRCDPISEHNRLYWYRQTLGQGPEFLTYFQNEAQLEKSRLLSDRFSAERPKGSFSTLEIQRTEQGDSAMYLCASSLIGSSGKVYNEQFFGPGTRLTVL.

This clone was picked up a small number of times. This chain uses TRBV2 with TRBJ2-1; possibly TRBD2 for D (6 bases). The V gene's germline CDR1 is SNHLY and CDR2 FYNNEI. V lost 4 bases, J lost 9 bases, and 13 bases lay in between. The CDR3 has 13 amino acids. The CDR3 nucleotides are TGTGCCAGCAGTGTACGGGGGTTTGGTGAGCAGTTCTTC. Translated, it gives CASSVRGFGEQFF.

The chain is built from TRBV6-5 and TRBJ2-1; D unclear. The CDR3 covers 15 residues. Trimming shortened V by 2 bases and J by 1 base, and 9 bases separated the two germline ends. Germline V CDR1 and CDR2: MNHEY, SVGAGI. CDR3 sequence: CASSYGSLSYNEQFF. The CDR3, as DNA: TGTGCCAGCAGTTACGGTAGCTTATCCTACAATGAGCAGTTCTTC.

This clone was seen just once. J is TRBJ1-2 and V is TRBV4-1, with D possibly being TRBD1 (6 bases). CDR3 length: 16 amino acids. The V gene lost 0 bases and the J gene lost 7 bases, with 18 bases spanning the gap. CDR1 MGHRA and CDR2 YSYEKL come from the germline V gene. The CDR3 nucleotides read TGCGCCAGCAGCCAAGATCGGTGGGACGGGGGCGGTGGCTACACCTTC. Protein sequence: CASSQDRWDGGGGYTF.

The chain joins TRBV18 to TRBJ2-7; maybe TRBD2 (5 bases). Germline CDR1 KGHSH, CDR2 LQKENI. Deletions cut 5 bases from V and 2 bases from J, with 7 bases between. This CDR3 has 12 amino acids. CDR3 in amino acids: CASSSGTYEQYF. The CDR3 DNA sequence: TGTGCCAGCTCATCCGGGACCTACGAGCAGTACTTC.

The gene calls are TRBV18 and TRBJ2-7, with TRBD1 matching over 8 bases. Germline CDR1 reads KGHSH; CDR2 reads LQKENI. The trim removed 2 bases at V and 8 bases at J, leaving 8 bases unmatched. This CDR3 spans 14 amino acids. The CDR3 DNA sequence: TGTGCCAGCTCACCAGGATCACAGGGGGAACAGCAGTACTTC. Translated, it gives CASSPGSQGEQQYF.

A few counts support this clone. The chain recombines TRBV18 with TRBJ1-1; D unclear. Germline V gene lookup returns CDR1 KGHSH and CDR2 LQKENI. CDR3 length: 13 amino acids. Trimming took off 7 bases at V and 4 bases at J, with 13 bases between the two ends. For the CDR3, the DNA is TGTGCCAGCTTTCAACAGAAGAGCACTGAAGCTTTCTTT. Translation: CASFQQKSTEAFF.

This clone was counted only a few times. The V call is TRBV30, the J call TRBJ1-1; D is undetermined. The CDR3 runs to 12 residues. The V gene's germline CDR1 is GTSNPN and CDR2 SVGIG (reference sequence). Trimming cost V 2 bases and J 6 bases, with 10 bases left between them. CDR3 sequence: CAWSKGIAEAFF. CDR3 nucleotides: TGTGCCTGGAGTAAGGGAATCGCTGAAGCTTTCTTT.

This chain joins TRBV2 and TRBJ2-1; 10 bases agree with TRBD2. Germline loops: CDR1 SNHLY, CDR2 FYNNEI. This CDR3 has 15 amino acids. V trimming: 6 bases; J trimming: 5 bases; junction bases outside the gene matches: 7. CDR3 amino acids: CASSPRLAGHNEQFF. CDR3 nucleotide sequence: TGTGCCAGCAGCCCCCGACTAGCGGGTCACAATGAGCAGTTCTTC.

The chain couples TRBV4-1 to TRBJ2-3; 9 bases map to TRBD1. CDR1 and CDR2 (germline): MGHRA, YSYEKL. CDR3 size: 17 residues. V dropped 1 base and J dropped 1; count of bases not matched to a gene: 6. Written as DNA, the CDR3 is TGCGCCAGCAGCCAAGGTCGTTACAGGGGGCGCACAGATACGCAGTATTTT. Translation gives CASSQGRYRGRTDTQYF.

V usage is TRBV11-2 and J usage is TRBJ2-2; perhaps TRBD1 as D (6 bases). V shed 5 bases and J shed 6 bases, with 25 bases lying between them. The V gene's germline CDR1 is SGHAT and CDR2 FQNNGV. CDR3 length equals 18 residues. CDR3 bases: TGTGCCAGCAGCCAAGTTTTTGTTTATCTGGGGGCAGCCGGGGAGCTGTTTTTT. This gives the protein CASSQVFVYLGAAGELFF.

The rearrangement joins TRBV6-1 to TRBJ2-3; D not certain. The CDR3 has 13 residues. Trimming stripped 7 bases from V and 2 bases from J, with 10 bases between. Looked up from germline, CDR1 is MNHNS and CDR2 is SASEGT. CDR3 residues: CASIPWATDTQYF. CDR3 DNA: TGTGCCAGCATCCCCTGGGCCACAGATACGCAGTATTTT.

The sample holds one count of this clone. Other DNA sequences from this sample encode an identical CDR3 as well. The gene calls are TRBV28 and TRBJ1-5, with TRBD1 matching 7 bases. J gave up 3 bases and V 6 bases, and 5 bases lay outside the gene matches. The CDR3 contains 14 residues. Germline V CDR1 and CDR2: MDHEN, SYDVKM. CDR3: CASRIGTVNQPQHF. In DNA, the CDR3 is TGTGCCAGCAGGATCGGGACAGTCAATCAGCCCCAGCATTTT.

V usage is TRBV30 and J usage is TRBJ2-1, with TRBD2 matching 8 bases. Germline V CDR1 and CDR2: GTSNPN, SVGIG (reference sequence). V was clipped by 5 bases and J by 0 bases; unmatched bases: 3. This CDR3 is 14 amino acids long. CDR3 coding DNA: TGTGCCTGGGCAAGCGGGAGCTCCTACAATGAGCAGTTCTTC. Its protein product is CAWASGSSYNEQFF.

The chain has TRBV5-1 and TRBJ2-5, with D uncertain. V was clipped by 4 bases and J by 0 bases, with 4 bases between them. The CDR3 consists of 12 residues. Germline CDR1 SGHRS, CDR2 YFSETQ. CDR3 sequence (DNA): TGCGCCAGCAGCCATGACCAAGAGACCCAGTACTTC. Translated: CASSHDQETQYF.

The chain couples TRBV4-1 to TRBJ2-1; 14 bases fit TRBD2. The CDR3 contains 18 residues. The V segment lost 0 bases and the J segment 6 bases; nucleotides outside the gene matches: 7. From germline, CDR1 is MGHRA and CDR2 YSYEKL. In DNA, the CDR3 is TGCGCCAGCAGCCAAGATTCGACTAGCGGGAGGGCCGGCAATGAGCAGTTCTTC. Its protein product is CASSQDSTSGRAGNEQFF.

The V gene is TRBV6-1, the J gene TRBJ2-7; tentatively, D is TRBD2 (5 bases). The CDR3 has 15 residues. CDR1 and CDR2 (germline): MNHNS, SASEGT. V lost 8 bases and J lost 5, with 22 bases in between. Here the CDR3 DNA reads TGTGCCAGCCCTGGTGGGAGCCCTCCCATCGACGAGCAGTACTTC. Translation gives CASPGGSPPIDEQYF.

This chain links TRBV7-2 with TRBJ2-7; 13 nucleotides agree with TRBD2. From germline, CDR1 is SGHTA and CDR2 FQGNSA. The ends lost 4 bases at V and 6 bases at J; junction bases unmatched: 3. The CDR3 spans 14 residues. The CDR3: CASSSGLAGIEQYF. The DNA for the CDR3 is TGTGCCAGCAGCTCGGGACTAGCGGGAATCGAGCAGTACTTC. The whole variable domain, remainder taken from reference TRBV7-2 and TRBJ2-7, is GAGVSQSPSNKVTEKGKDVELRCDPISGHTALYWYRQSLGQGLEFLIYFQGNSAPDKSGLPSDRFSAERTGGSVSTLTIQRTQQEDSAVYLCASSSGLAGIEQYFGPGTRLTVT.